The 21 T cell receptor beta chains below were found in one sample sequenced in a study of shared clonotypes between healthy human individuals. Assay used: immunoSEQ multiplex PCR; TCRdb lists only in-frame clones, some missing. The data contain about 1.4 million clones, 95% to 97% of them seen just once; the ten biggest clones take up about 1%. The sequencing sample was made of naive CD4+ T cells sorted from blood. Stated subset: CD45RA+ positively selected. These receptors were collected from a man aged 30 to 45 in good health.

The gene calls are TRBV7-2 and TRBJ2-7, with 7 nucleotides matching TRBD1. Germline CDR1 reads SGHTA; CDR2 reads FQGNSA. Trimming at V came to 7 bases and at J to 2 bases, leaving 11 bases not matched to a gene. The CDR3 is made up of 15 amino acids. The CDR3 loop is CASTLIGTVTYEQYF. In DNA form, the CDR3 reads TGTGCCAGCACCTTGATAGGGACAGTAACCTACGAGCAGTACTTC. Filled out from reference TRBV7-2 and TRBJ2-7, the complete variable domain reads GAGVSQSPSNKVTEKGKDVELRCDPISGHTALYWYRQSLGQGLEFLIYFQGNSAPDKSGLPSDRFSAERTGGSVSTLTIQRTQQEDSAVYLCASTLIGTVTYEQYFGPGTRLTVT.

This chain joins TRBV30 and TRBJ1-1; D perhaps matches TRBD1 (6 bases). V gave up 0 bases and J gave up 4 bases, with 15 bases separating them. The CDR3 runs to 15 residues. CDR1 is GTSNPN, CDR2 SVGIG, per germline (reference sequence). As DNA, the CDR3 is TGTGCCTGGAGTGTCCCCAGGGGACCGATCACTGAAGCTTTCTTT. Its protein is CAWSVPRGPITEAFF.

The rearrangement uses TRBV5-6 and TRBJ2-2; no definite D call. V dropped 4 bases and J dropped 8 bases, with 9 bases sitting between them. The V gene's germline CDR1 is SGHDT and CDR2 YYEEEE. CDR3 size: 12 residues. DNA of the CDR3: TGTGCCAGCAGCCTACCACCGGGGGAGCTGTTTTTT. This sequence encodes CASSLPPGELFF.

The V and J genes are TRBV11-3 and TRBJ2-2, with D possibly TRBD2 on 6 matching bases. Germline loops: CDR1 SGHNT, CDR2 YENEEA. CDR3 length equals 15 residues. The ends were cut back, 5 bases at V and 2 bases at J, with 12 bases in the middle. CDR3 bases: TGTGCCAGCAGCGTCCTCGGGGGTAACACCGGGGAGCTGTTTTTT. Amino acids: CASSVLGGNTGELFF.

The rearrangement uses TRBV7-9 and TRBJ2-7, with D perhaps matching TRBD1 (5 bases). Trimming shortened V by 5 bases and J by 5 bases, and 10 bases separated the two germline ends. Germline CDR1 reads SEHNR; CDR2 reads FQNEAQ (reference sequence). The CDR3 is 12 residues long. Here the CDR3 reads CASSPLTDEQYF. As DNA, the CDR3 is TGTGCCAGCAGCCCGCTGACAGACGAGCAGTACTTC.

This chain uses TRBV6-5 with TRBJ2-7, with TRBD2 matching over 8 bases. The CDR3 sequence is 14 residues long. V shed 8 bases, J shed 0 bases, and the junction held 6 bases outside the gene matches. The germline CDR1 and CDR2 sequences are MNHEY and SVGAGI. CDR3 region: CASHKTSVSYEQYF. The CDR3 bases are TGTGCCAGCCACAAGACTAGCGTCTCCTACGAGCAGTACTTC.

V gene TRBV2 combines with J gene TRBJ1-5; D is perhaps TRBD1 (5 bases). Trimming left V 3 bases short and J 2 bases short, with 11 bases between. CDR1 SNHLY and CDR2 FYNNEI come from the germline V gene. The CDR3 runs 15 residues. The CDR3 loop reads CASSDLRRGNQPQHF. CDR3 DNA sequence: TGTGCCAGCAGTGATCTTCGCAGGGGCAATCAGCCCCAGCATTTT.

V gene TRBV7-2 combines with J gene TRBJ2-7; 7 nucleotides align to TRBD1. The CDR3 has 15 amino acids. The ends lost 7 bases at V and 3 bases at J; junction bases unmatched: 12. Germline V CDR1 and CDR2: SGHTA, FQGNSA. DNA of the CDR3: TGTGCCAGCACCCTGATGGGGACAGTTAACTACGAGCAGTACTTC. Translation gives CASTLMGTVNYEQYF.

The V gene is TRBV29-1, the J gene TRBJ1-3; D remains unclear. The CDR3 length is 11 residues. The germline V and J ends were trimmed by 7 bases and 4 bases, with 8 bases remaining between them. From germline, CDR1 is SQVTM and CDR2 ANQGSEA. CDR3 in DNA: TGCAGCGCCTCTTTCGGAAACACCATATATTTT. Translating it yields CSASFGNTIYF.

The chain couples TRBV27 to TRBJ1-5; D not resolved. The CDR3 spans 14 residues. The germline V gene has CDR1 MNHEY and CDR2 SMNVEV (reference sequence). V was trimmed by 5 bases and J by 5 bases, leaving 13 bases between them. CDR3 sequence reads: CASSPSPPDQPQHF. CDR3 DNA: TGTGCCAGCAGTCCCTCCCCCCCCGATCAGCCCCAGCATTTT.

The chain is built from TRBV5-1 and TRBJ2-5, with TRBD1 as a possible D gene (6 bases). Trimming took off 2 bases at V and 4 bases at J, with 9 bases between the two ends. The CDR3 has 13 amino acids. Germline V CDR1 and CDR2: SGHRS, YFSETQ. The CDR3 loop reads CASSFTGSETQYF. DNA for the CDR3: TGCGCCAGCAGCTTCACAGGGTCAGAGACCCAGTACTTC.

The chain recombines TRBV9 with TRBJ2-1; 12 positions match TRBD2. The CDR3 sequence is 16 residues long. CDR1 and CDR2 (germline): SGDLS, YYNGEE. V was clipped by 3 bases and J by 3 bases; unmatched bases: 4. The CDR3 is CASSATSGRLYNEQFF. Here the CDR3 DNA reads TGTGCCAGCAGCGCGACTAGCGGGAGACTCTACAATGAGCAGTTCTTC.

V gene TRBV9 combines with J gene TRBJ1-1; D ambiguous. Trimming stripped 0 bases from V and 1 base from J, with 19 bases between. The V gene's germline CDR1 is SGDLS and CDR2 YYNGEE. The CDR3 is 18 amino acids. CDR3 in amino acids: CASSVVLGGSTQNTEAFF. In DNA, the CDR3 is TGTGCCAGCAGCGTAGTGCTAGGCGGCTCTACCCAGAACACTGAAGCTTTCTTT.

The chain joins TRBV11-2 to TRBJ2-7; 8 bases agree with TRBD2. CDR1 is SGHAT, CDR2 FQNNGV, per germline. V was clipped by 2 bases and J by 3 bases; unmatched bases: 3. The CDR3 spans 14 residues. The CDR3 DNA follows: TGTGCCAGCAGCTTAACTAGCGGATTCTACGAGCAGTACTTC. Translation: CASSLTSGFYEQYF.

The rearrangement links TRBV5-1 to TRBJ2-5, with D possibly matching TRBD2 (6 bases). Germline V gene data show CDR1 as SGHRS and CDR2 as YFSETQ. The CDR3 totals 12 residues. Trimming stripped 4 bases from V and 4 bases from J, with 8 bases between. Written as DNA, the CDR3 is TGCGCCAGCAGCCCCGGGGGAGAGACCCAGTACTTC. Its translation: CASSPGGETQYF.

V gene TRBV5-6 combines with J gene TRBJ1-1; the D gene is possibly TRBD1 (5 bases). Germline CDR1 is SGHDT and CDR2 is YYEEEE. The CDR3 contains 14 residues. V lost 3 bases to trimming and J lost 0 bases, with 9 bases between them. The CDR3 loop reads CASSWGRVNTEAFF. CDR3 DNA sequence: TGTGCCAGCAGCTGGGGACGGGTGAACACTGAAGCTTTCTTT.

Written as DNA, the CDR3 is TGTGCCTGGAAGTTCGCGGCAGATAACTACGAGCAGTACTTC. Translated, it gives CAWKFAADNYEQYF. The chain joins TRBV30 to TRBJ2-7; D gene ambiguous. V shed 4 bases and J shed 3 bases, with 16 bases lying between them. Germline CDR1 is GTSNPN and CDR2 is SVGIG (reference sequence). The CDR3 is 14 residues long.

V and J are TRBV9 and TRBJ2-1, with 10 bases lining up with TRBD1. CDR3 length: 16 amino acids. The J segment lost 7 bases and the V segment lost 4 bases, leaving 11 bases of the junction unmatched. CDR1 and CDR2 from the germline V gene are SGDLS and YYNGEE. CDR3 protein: CASSLGQGVSGNEQFF. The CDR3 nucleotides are TGTGCCAGCAGCTTAGGACAGGGGGTTAGTGGAAATGAGCAGTTCTTC.

This CDR3 reads CSVGPLEGWKTQYF. The CDR3 DNA reads as TGCAGCGTTGGGCCGTTGGAGGGGTGGAAGACCCAGTACTTC. This rearrangement joins TRBV29-1 to TRBJ2-5; possibly TRBD2 for D (6 bases). With 4 bases removed from V and 6 bases from J, the gap between germline ends came to 18 bases. This CDR3 has 14 residues. Germline-derived CDR1 and CDR2 are SQVTM and ANQGSEA.

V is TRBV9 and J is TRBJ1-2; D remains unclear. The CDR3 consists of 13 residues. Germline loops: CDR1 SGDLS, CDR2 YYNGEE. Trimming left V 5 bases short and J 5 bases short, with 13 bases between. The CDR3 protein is CASSETLQYGYTF. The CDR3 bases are TGTGCCAGCAGTGAGACACTGCAATATGGCTACACCTTC.

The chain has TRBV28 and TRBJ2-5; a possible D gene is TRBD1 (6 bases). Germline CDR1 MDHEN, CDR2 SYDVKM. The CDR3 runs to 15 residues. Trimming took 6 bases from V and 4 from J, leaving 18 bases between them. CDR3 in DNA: TGTGCCAGCAGCCTAGATCTGGACAGTGGAGAGACCCAGTACTTC. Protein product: CASSLDLDSGETQYF.